A selection of T cell receptor beta chains follows, all from one sample in a study of shared clonotypes between healthy human individuals. Measured with immunoSEQ multiplex PCR; TCRdb has only the in-frame clones, and not every one. The sample holds approximately 2.5 million clones, 85% to 95% seen once. The sequenced sample consisted of naive CD4+ T cells sorted from blood. The source is a man aged 18 to 29 in good health. The CDR3 runs from the conserved cysteine through the conserved F or W. The D gene is left open where the match is weak. Clone sizes are given selectively: once, few, many, or a class where the clone is expanded.

CDR3aa: CASSPSGHSAYEQYF; CDR3nt: TGTGCCAGCAGCCCCTCGGGCCATTCCGCCTACGAGCAGTACTTC; j_gene: TRBJ2-7; v_gene: TRBV5-4; d_gene: .; abundance: .
CDR3aa: CASSSGQQQETQYF; CDR3nt: TGTGCCAGCAGCTCCGGACAGCAGCAAGAGACCCAGTACTTC; j_gene: TRBJ2-5; v_gene: TRBV11-3; d_gene: .; abundance: .
CDR3aa: CASSRTGGERPQHF; CDR3nt: TGTGCCAGCAGTAGGACAGGGGGAGAGAGGCCCCAGCATTTT; j_gene: TRBJ1-5; v_gene: TRBV27; d_gene: TRBD1; abundance: .
CDR3aa: CASSWAGSEAFF; CDR3nt: TGTGCCAGCAGTTGGGCGGGCAGTGAAGCTTTCTTT; j_gene: TRBJ1-1; v_gene: TRBV5-6; d_gene: .; abundance: .
CDR3aa: CASRRTVLYEQYF; CDR3nt: TGTGCCAGCAGGAGGACAGTCCTCTACGAGCAGTACTTC; j_gene: TRBJ2-7; v_gene: TRBV2; d_gene: .; abundance: .
CDR3aa: CASSFKRSDRGPGELFF; CDR3nt: TGTGCCAGCAGCTTTAAGAGATCGGACAGGGGTCCCGGGGAGCTGTTTTTT; j_gene: TRBJ2-2; v_gene: TRBV11-2; d_gene: TRBD1; abundance: .
CDR3aa: CASSVGQPNEKLFF; CDR3nt: TGTGCCAGCAGTGTGGGCCAGCCTAATGAAAAACTGTTTTTT; j_gene: TRBJ1-4; v_gene: TRBV6-1; d_gene: .; abundance: .
CDR3aa: CASSLGQRVDEQFF; CDR3nt: TGCGCCAGCAGCTTGGGGCAGAGGGTCGATGAGCAGTTCTTC; j_gene: TRBJ2-1; v_gene: TRBV5-1; d_gene: .; abundance: .
CDR3aa: CASRQTGETNGYTF; CDR3nt: TGTGCCAGCAGGCAAACGGGGGAGACAAATGGCTACACCTTC; j_gene: TRBJ1-2; v_gene: TRBV6-1; d_gene: .; abundance: .
CDR3aa: CATTTGTGLTGELFF; CDR3nt: TGTGCCACCACGACAGGGACAGGGCTTACCGGGGAGCTGTTTTTT; j_gene: TRBJ2-2; v_gene: TRBV6-5; d_gene: TRBD1; abundance: .
CDR3aa: CASSFRQGGTDTQYF; CDR3nt: TGTGCCAGCAGCTTTAGACAGGGGGGCACAGATACGCAGTATTTT; j_gene: TRBJ2-3; v_gene: TRBV7-9; d_gene: TRBD1; abundance: once
CDR3aa: CAWSVGGSRYTF; CDR3nt: TGTGCCTGGAGTGTGGGCGGATCGCGCTACACCTTC; j_gene: TRBJ1-2; v_gene: TRBV30; d_gene: .; abundance: few
CDR3aa: CASRFGGGIQTQYF; CDR3nt: TGCGCCAGCAGATTCGGCGGGGGGATTCAGACCCAGTACTTC; j_gene: TRBJ2-5; v_gene: TRBV5-1; d_gene: TRBD2; abundance: .
CDR3aa: CASSSPALGGGQPQHF; CDR3nt: TGTGCCAGCAGTTCCCCAGCCTTGGGGGGCGGGCAGCCCCAGCATTTT; j_gene: TRBJ1-5; v_gene: TRBV28; d_gene: .; abundance: .
CDR3aa: CASSLATVNTEAFF; CDR3nt: TGTGCCAGCAGCTTAGCCACAGTGAACACTGAAGCTTTCTTT; j_gene: TRBJ1-1; v_gene: TRBV11-2; d_gene: .; abundance: .
CDR3aa: CASSLGDIFYQETQYF; CDR3nt: TGTGCCAGCAGCTTGGGGGACATATTCTACCAAGAGACCCAGTACTTC; j_gene: TRBJ2-5; v_gene: TRBV11-2; d_gene: .; abundance: once
CDR3aa: CASRNIVSGNTIYF; CDR3nt: TGTGCCAGCAGGAATATCGTTTCTGGAAACACCATATATTTT; j_gene: TRBJ1-3; v_gene: TRBV6-5; d_gene: .; abundance: .
CDR3aa: CASSFGSQPQHF; CDR3nt: TGTGCCAGCAGTTTTGGCTCTCAGCCCCAGCATTTT; j_gene: TRBJ1-5; v_gene: TRBV28; d_gene: .; abundance: few
CDR3aa: CASSQRLVPFYEQYF; CDR3nt: TGCGCCAGCAGCCAGAGACTAGTACCTTTCTACGAGCAGTACTTC; j_gene: TRBJ2-7; v_gene: TRBV4-3; d_gene: .; abundance: once
CDR3aa: CASSPRVYNEQFF; CDR3nt: TGTGCCAGCAGCCCCCGGGTGTACAATGAGCAGTTCTTC; j_gene: TRBJ2-1; v_gene: TRBV9; d_gene: .; abundance: .
CDR3aa: CASNVHHILQNIQYF; CDR3nt: TGTGCCAGCAATGTACACCACATCCTCCAAAACATTCAGTACTTC; j_gene: TRBJ2-4; v_gene: TRBV2; d_gene: .; abundance: .
CDR3aa: CSASATAGAGELFF; CDR3nt: TGCAGCGCATCGGCGACAGCTGGGGCCGGGGAGCTGTTTTTT; j_gene: TRBJ2-2; v_gene: TRBV29-1; d_gene: .; abundance: .
CDR3aa: CASSPQELGANVLTF; CDR3nt: TGTGCCAGCTCACCCCAGGAACTTGGGGCCAACGTCCTGACTTTC; j_gene: TRBJ2-6; v_gene: TRBV18; d_gene: .; abundance: .
CDR3aa: CASSSGTGVGSEAFF; CDR3nt: TGCGCCAGCAGCTCGGGGACAGGGGTGGGTTCTGAAGCTTTCTTT; j_gene: TRBJ1-1; v_gene: TRBV5-1; d_gene: TRBD1; abundance: once